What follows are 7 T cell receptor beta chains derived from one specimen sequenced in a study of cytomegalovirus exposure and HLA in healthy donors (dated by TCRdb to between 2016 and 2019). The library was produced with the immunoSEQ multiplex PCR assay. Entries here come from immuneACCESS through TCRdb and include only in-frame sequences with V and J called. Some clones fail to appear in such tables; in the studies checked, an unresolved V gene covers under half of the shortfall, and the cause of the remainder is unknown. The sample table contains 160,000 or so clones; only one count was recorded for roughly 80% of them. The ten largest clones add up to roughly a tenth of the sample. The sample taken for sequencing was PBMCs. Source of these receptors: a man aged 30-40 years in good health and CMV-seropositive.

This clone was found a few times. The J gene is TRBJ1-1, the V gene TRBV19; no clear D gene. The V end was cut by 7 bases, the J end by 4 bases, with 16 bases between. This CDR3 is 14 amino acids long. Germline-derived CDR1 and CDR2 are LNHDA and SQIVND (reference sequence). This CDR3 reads CASTVRGAGTEAFF. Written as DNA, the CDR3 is TGTGCCAGTACGGTACGGGGTGCCGGCACTGAAGCTTTCTTT. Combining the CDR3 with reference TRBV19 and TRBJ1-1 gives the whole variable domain DGGITQSPKYLFRKEGQNVTLSCEQNLNHDAMYWYRQDPGQGLRLIYYSQIVNDFQKGDIAEGYSVSREKKESFPLTVTSAQKNPTAFYLCASTVRGAGTEAFFGQGTRLTVV.

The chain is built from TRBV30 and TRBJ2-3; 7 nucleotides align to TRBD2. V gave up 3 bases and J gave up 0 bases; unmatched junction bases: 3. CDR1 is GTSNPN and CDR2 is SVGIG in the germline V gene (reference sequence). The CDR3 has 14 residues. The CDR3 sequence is CAWRGGPSTDTQYF. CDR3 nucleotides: TGTGCCTGGAGGGGAGGGCCTAGCACAGATACGCAGTATTTT.

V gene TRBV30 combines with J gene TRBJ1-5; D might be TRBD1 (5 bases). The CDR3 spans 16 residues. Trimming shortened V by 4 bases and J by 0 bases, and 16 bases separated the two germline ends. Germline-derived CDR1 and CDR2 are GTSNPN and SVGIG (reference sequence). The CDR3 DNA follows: TGTGCCTGGAATGATTTCAGGGAATATAGCAATCAGCCCCAGCATTTT. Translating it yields CAWNDFREYSNQPQHF.

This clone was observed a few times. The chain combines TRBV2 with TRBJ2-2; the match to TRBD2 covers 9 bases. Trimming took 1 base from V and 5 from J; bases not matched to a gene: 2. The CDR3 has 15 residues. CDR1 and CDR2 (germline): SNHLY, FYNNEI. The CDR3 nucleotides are TGTGCCAGCAGTGAAGGCGGGGGGGCAACCGGGGAGCTGTTTTTT. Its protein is CASSEGGGATGELFF.

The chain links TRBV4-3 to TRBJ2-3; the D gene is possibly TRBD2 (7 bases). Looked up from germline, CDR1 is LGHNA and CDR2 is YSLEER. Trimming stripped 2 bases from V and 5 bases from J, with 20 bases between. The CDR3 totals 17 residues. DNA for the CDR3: TGCGCCAGCAGCCAATATGTGACGGGGGGCGGTAGAGATACGCAGTATTTT. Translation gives CASSQYVTGGGRDTQYF.

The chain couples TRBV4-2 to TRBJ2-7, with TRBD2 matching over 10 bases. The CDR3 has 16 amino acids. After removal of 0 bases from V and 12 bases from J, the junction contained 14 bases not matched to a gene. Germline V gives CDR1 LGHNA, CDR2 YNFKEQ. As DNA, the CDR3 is TGTGCCAGCAGCCAAGATTCGGCTAGCGGGAGAGGGGGATGGTACTTC. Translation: CASSQDSASGRGGWYF.

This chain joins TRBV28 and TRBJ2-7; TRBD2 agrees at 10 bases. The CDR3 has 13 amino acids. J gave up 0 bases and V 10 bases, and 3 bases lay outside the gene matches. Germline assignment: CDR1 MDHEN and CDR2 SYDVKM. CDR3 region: CAILAGSSYEQYF. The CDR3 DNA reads TGTGCCATACTAGCGGGGAGCTCCTACGAGCAGTACTTC.